The sequence of this T cell receptor beta chain was determined in a study of read filtering for tumor transcriptome and immune sequencing (dated by TCRdb to the early 2020s). For the wider study: The cohort was composed of some 17 male and about 14 female patients, with a mean age of approximately 72 years and an age range of roughly 45 to 85. After DNase treatment, whole-transcriptome libraries were prepared with the TruSeq RNA Access Library Prep Kit. Per sample, about 4.05 to 10.27 million TCR-region mapped reads were obtained with IR-seq, compared with only roughly 85 to 1,300 with RNA-seq. By revised international staging, eight or nine patients were R-ISS I, some 16 were R-ISS II and 6 or 7 were R-ISS III. TCR repertoires obtained by targeted immune repertoire sequencing and by bulk whole-transcriptome sequencing performed on the same bone marrow samples were compared. As a main aim, a read-filtering strategy for immune repertoire data was addressed, with the specific question being whether clonotypes supported by a single read should be removed.

Every patient had bone marrow sampled at the time of active disease. Bone marrow mononuclear cells were isolated by Ficoll-Hypaque density gradient centrifugation. CD138-negative cells were obtained by negative selection after labeling with CD138 magnetic microbeads on a MACS separator, removing myeloma plasma cells. Purity of the isolated cells was checked by flow cytometry on an Attune NxT using CD138 antibodies. Total RNA was extracted using TRIzol reagent and was quantified on a NanoDrop spectrophotometer. Paired RNA-seq and IR-seq were performed on each patient's CD138-negative bone marrow sample. The Immunoverse kit was used to build TCR libraries from approximately 410 ng RNA, with molecular barcoded adaptors covering alpha/delta and beta/gamma chains. TCR library preparation was performed with the same RNA that was used for transcriptome sequencing. An Illumina HiSeq 4000 with 2 x 150 cycles was used to sequence the TCR libraries. The authors processed their data as follows. Using MiXCR, which included quality filtering and error correction, TCR reads were aligned to human V, D, J and C references and then assembled into CDR3 clonotypes. Clonotype counts and gene usage diversity were analyzed with the tcR package in R. For inspection of raw mapping reads, RNA-seq reads were mapped by STAR aligner version 2.5.3a onto GRCh37 of the human genome. To test how sequencing depth affects detected clonotypes, IR-seq fastq files were randomly downsampled with Seqtk 1.3. Using fastp at Q25 and MiXCR, TCRdb reprocessed the public reads and kept productive beta chains. Each CDR3 protein gets just one entry, which takes the most common genes and DNA from the rows behind it. The V and J calls shown here were made by TCRdb, not taken from the authors' results. The sample contains about 46,000 distinct CDR3 sequences, 20% of them found a single time. The ten most abundant clones make up around two fifths of the sample.

For this chain, trimming is 4 bases at the V end and 3 bases at the J end, and the number of junction bases without a gene match is 9. Reading the germline V gene (reference sequence) gives CDR1 LNHDA and CDR2 SQIVND. The CDR3 has 15 amino acids, counting the end cysteine and phenylalanine. Only the CDR3 region is kept as DNA, spanning 45 bases read in frame from base 1. The table lists this clonotype with a few counts. The clone's antigen remains unknown. No much larger clone exists at a distance of one base, and base qualities are not known. Results the study describes overall, beyond this receptor: The sorted CD138-negative fraction was a mixed bone marrow immune population, not purified T cells. The correlation between IR-seq and RNA-seq shared clonotype proportions rose when single-read clonotypes were removed. In IR-seq, about four fifths of clonotypes but 3% to 4% of total reads were represented by single-read clonotypes, whereas in RNA-seq, 74.6% of clonotypes and more than 35% of reads were represented by single-read clonotypes. Compared with RNA-seq, IR-seq captured clonotypes at much higher depth and more reliably, and a smaller IR-seq throughput was enough to identify most shared clonotypes.

The origin of this receptor is a donor at least 40 years old with multiple myeloma. The rearrangement combines TRBV19 with TRBJ2-7; 7 bases in the middle match TRBD1. Sample: a population of CD138-negative cells sorted from bone marrow. The cell subset or site label corresponds to: bone marrow mononuclear cells depleted of CD138+ plasma/myeloma cells by negative magnetic selection. The DNA sequence reads TGTGCCAGTAGTAAAGGAGTGGGACAGAACTACGAGCAGTACTTC. Its protein is CASSKGVGQNYEQYF.